One sample yielded the 20 T cell receptor beta chains listed below, sequenced in a study of cytomegalovirus exposure and HLA in healthy donors. The study ran its PCR with 60 Vbeta and 13 Jbeta primers. The repertoire was sequenced with immunoSEQ multiplex PCR; TCRdb's copy has only in-frame clones and lacks some. Found here are around 180,000 clones, over 75% of them singletons; the top ten hold under 0.6%. Sequenced material: PBMCs. The receptor set was obtained from a woman between 50 and 59 years old in good health and CMV-seronegative.

V and J are TRBV5-1 and TRBJ1-1; D possibly corresponds to TRBD1 (6 bases). Germline V gene sequence: CDR1 SGHRS, CDR2 YFSETQ. V was clipped by 4 bases and J by 3 bases, with 19 bases between them. The CDR3 has 16 amino acids. CDR3 protein: CASSPGVRGKDTEAFF. The CDR3 nucleotides are TGCGCCAGCAGCCCAGGGGTCCGGGGTAAGGACACTGAAGCTTTCTTT.

This chain links TRBV7-2 with TRBJ2-7; 7 bases line up with TRBD2. Per the germline V gene, CDR1 is SGHTA and CDR2 is FQGNSA. The CDR3 consists of 14 residues. J was trimmed by 3 bases and V by 5 bases; bases with no gene match: 7. The CDR3 bases are TGTGCCAGCAGCGACGGGACTAACCTCTACGAGCAGTACTTC. Amino acid sequence: CASSDGTNLYEQYF. The full variable domain, with the rest looked up from reference TRBV7-2 and TRBJ2-7, is GAGVSQSPSNKVTEKGKDVELRCDPISGHTALYWYRQSLGQGLEFLIYFQGNSAPDKSGLPSDRFSAERTGGSVSTLTIQRTQQEDSAVYLCASSDGTNLYEQYFGPGTRLTVT.

A few counts support this clone. The chain uses TRBV7-2 and TRBJ2-6; a possible D gene is TRBD1 (5 bases). There are 15 residues in the CDR3. V was clipped by 3 bases and J by 4 bases, with 10 bases between them. Germline V gives CDR1 SGHTA, CDR2 FQGNSA. CDR3 coding DNA: TGTGCCAGCAGCTTGGGGCTGCTGGGGGCCAACGTCCTGACTTTC. Protein sequence: CASSLGLLGANVLTF. Looking up the rest from reference TRBV7-2 and TRBJ2-6 gives the full variable domain: GAGVSQSPSNKVTEKGKDVELRCDPISGHTALYWYRQSLGQGLEFLIYFQGNSAPDKSGLPSDRFSAERTGGSVSTLTIQRTQQEDSAVYLCASSLGLLGANVLTFGAGSRLTVL.

The genes are TRBV5-6 and TRBJ1-2; TRBD1 matches at 7 bases. Germline V gives CDR1 SGHDT, CDR2 YYEEEE. After removal of 1 base from V and 0 bases from J, the junction contained 6 bases not matched to a gene. There are 16 residues in the CDR3. CDR3 loop: CASSLIRTGANYGYTF. Here the CDR3 DNA reads TGTGCCAGCAGCTTGATCCGGACAGGAGCTAACTATGGCTACACCTTC.

The chain employs TRBV5-6 and TRBJ2-2; TRBD2 agrees at 7 bases. The J segment lost 4 bases and the V segment lost 4 bases, leaving 4 bases of the junction unmatched. CDR1 is SGHDT, CDR2 YYEEEE, per germline. The CDR3 is 14 amino acids. The CDR3 sequence: CASSVWTSTGELFF. DNA for the CDR3: TGTGCCAGCAGCGTGTGGACTAGCACCGGGGAGCTGTTTTTT.

The chain employs TRBV2 and TRBJ2-6, with D perhaps matching TRBD2 (6 bases). This CDR3 region has 17 residues. V lost 8 bases to trimming and J lost 4 bases, with 21 bases between them. Germline-derived CDR1 and CDR2 are SNHLY and FYNNEI. DNA of the CDR3: TGTGCCAGCGGGGAGGTTCCCAGCTTGGAGGGGGCCAACGTCCTGACTTTC. This gives the protein CASGEVPSLEGANVLTF.

The chain has TRBV29-1 and TRBJ1-1; 7 bases line up with TRBD1. The CDR3 loop spans 11 amino acids. V trimming: 6 bases; J trimming: 3 bases; junction bases outside the gene matches: 1. Per germline, CDR1 SQVTM and CDR2 ANQGSEA. The CDR3 protein is CSVDRDTEAFF. In DNA, the CDR3 is TGCAGCGTCGACAGGGACACTGAAGCTTTCTTT.

The chain joins TRBV14 to TRBJ2-1; 11 nucleotides agree with TRBD2. The V gene end was trimmed by 4 bases and the J gene end by 10 bases; junction bases not matched to a gene: 12. CDR1 SGHDN and CDR2 FVKESK come from the germline V gene. The CDR3 covers 16 residues. CDR3 bases: TGTGCCAGCAGCCCGGGGGCCACTAGCGGGGGATTAGAGCAGTTCTTC. Protein: CASSPGATSGGLEQFF.

The CDR3 coding sequence is TGTGCCAGCAGCGTAGGTCCGAGCTATGGCTACACCTTC. Translation gives CASSVGPSYGYTF. This rearrangement joins TRBV9 to TRBJ1-2; D ambiguous. Trimming left V 0 bases short and J 4 bases short, with 7 bases between. CDR1 is SGDLS, CDR2 YYNGEE, per germline. The CDR3 runs to 13 residues.

The gene calls are TRBV4-3 and TRBJ2-1; 10 nucleotides agree with TRBD2. The CDR3 runs 18 residues. V lost 0 bases and J lost 2; bases outside the gene matches: 7. Germline CDR1 LGHNA, CDR2 YSLEER. The CDR3 reads CASSQDPSGGWTYNEQFF. In DNA, the CDR3 is TGCGCCAGCAGCCAAGATCCTAGCGGGGGTTGGACCTACAATGAGCAGTTCTTC.

This chain uses TRBV9 with TRBJ1-4, with TRBD1 matching 12 bases. Germline lookup yields CDR1 SGDLS and CDR2 YYNGEE. V was pared by 4 bases and J by 7 bases, with 14 bases of the junction left unmatched. This CDR3 region has 18 residues. DNA of the CDR3: TGTGCCAGCAGCAAGAACCGGGACAGGGGGCGACGAGTTGAAAAACTGTTTTTT. Its protein product is CASSKNRDRGRRVEKLFF.

Turning to this clone: The junction departs from the called germline gene at one end, perhaps through a read error. V and J are TRBV7-8 and TRBJ2-3, with 12 bases identical to TRBD1. This CDR3 region has 13 residues. The germline gives CDR1 SGHVS, CDR2 FQNEAQ. The CDR3 region has the DNA TGTGCCAGCAGCGAGATTGGTGGGACAGGGGGCTCTTTT. Translated, it gives CASSEIGGTGGSF. Based on the CDR3 plus reference TRBV7-8 and TRBJ2-3, the full variable domain is GAGVSQSPRYKVAKRGQDVALRCDPISGHVSLFWYQQALGQGPEFLTYFQNEAQLDKSGLPSDRFFAERPEGSVSTLKIQRTQQEDSAVYLCASSEIGGTGGSFGPGTRLTVL.

The chain recombines TRBV29-1 with TRBJ2-3, with 13 bases matching TRBD2. CDR1 is SQVTM, CDR2 ANQGSEA, per germline. V was clipped by 7 bases and J by 6 bases; unmatched bases: 10. The CDR3 is made up of 15 amino acids. For the CDR3, the DNA is TGCAGCGCCCGTAGGACTAGCGGGGGTCCGGATACGCAGTATTTT. Amino acid sequence: CSARRTSGGPDTQYF.

This clone was seen just once. The genes are TRBV5-6 and TRBJ2-3; D not resolved. The CDR3 contains 12 residues. V gave up 10 bases and J gave up 2 bases, with 11 bases separating them. The germline CDR1 and CDR2 sequences are SGHDT and YYEEEE. This chain's CDR3 is CAAGQATDTQYF. CDR3 bases: TGTGCCGCCGGTCAGGCCACAGATACGCAGTATTTT.

The V gene is TRBV9, the J gene TRBJ2-1; 8 bases are shared with TRBD2. This CDR3 contains 15 residues. Germline lookup yields CDR1 SGDLS and CDR2 YYNGEE. V lost 6 bases and J lost 1; bases outside the gene matches: 6. CDR3 residues: CASTPGGRSYNEQFF. In DNA form, the CDR3 reads TGTGCCAGCACCCCGGGCGGGAGGTCCTACAATGAGCAGTTCTTC. The entire variable domain, with the rest obtained from reference TRBV9 and TRBJ2-1, is as follows: DSGVTQTPKHLITATGQRVTLRCSPRSGDLSVYWYQQSLDQGLQFLIQYYNGEERAKGNILERFSAQQFPDLHSELNLSSLELGDSALYFCASTPGGRSYNEQFFGPGTRLTVL.

This CDR3 reads CASSLSYSGSETQYF. DNA of the CDR3: TGTGCCAGCAGCTTGTCCTACAGCGGTTCCGAGACCCAGTACTTC. The J gene is TRBJ2-5, the V gene TRBV5-5; D possibly corresponds to TRBD2 (5 bases). The V gene lost 1 base and the J gene lost 5 bases, with 15 bases spanning the gap. The V gene's germline CDR1 is SGHKS and CDR2 YYEKEE (reference sequence). The CDR3 sequence is 15 residues long. Full variable domain (missing parts from reference TRBV5-5 and TRBJ2-5): DAGVTQSPTHLIKTRGQQVTLRCSPISGHKSVSWYQQVLGQGPQFIFQYYEKEERGRGNFPDRFSARQFPNYSSELNVNALLLGDSALYLCASSLSYSGSETQYFGPGTRLLVL.

CDR3 in amino acids: CASSVLAGAFNEQFF. The CDR3 DNA reads TGTGCCAGCAGTGTCCTAGCGGGGGCCTTTAATGAGCAGTTCTTC. The gene calls are TRBV27 and TRBJ2-1, with 10 bases identical to TRBD2. V lost 5 bases, J lost 7 bases, and 8 bases stayed unmatched. Germline-derived CDR1 and CDR2 are MNHEY and SMNVEV (reference sequence). The CDR3 totals 15 residues.

The rearrangement uses TRBV5-1 and TRBJ2-7, with TRBD2 as a possible D gene (5 bases). Between the trimmed V and J ends, which lost 1 base and 4 bases, there was a span of 12 bases. The germline CDR1 and CDR2 sequences are SGHRS and YFSETQ. The CDR3 consists of 14 residues. CDR3 nucleotides: TGCGCCAGCAGCTTGTTTGGCGAGGGATACGAGCAGTACTTC. Its protein is CASSLFGEGYEQYF.

This chain uses TRBV28 with TRBJ2-4; D perhaps matches TRBD2 (6 bases). Germline loops: CDR1 MDHEN, CDR2 SYDVKM. The CDR3 totals 17 residues. V lost 6 bases and J lost 0, with 18 bases in between. The DNA of the CDR3 is TGTGCCAGCAGCCCCGGAAGACTAGGAATAGCCAAAAACATTCAGTACTTC. It encodes CASSPGRLGIAKNIQYF.

The chain joins TRBV29-1 to TRBJ2-2; D is unclear. This CDR3 is 11 amino acids long. V lost 7 bases to trimming and J lost 8 bases, with 11 bases between them. In germline, CDR1 is SQVTM, CDR2 ANQGSEA. The CDR3 reads CSGREAGELFF. The CDR3 DNA reads as TGCAGCGGAAGAGAAGCGGGGGAGCTGTTTTTT.